Presented here are 30 T cell receptor beta chains from one specimen sequenced in a study of blood T cell repertoires in COVID-19. Data came from immunoSEQ multiplex PCR; TCRdb stores just in-frame clones and leaves some out. The sample carries approximately 85,000 clones, about 92% recorded once. The sequencing input was peripheral blood. The origin of the receptors is a woman aged 45-59 years in a cohort sampled during active COVID-19.

The V call is TRBV5-1, the J call TRBJ2-2; TRBD2 aligns across 7 bases. V lost 2 bases to trimming and J lost 5 bases; unmatched junction nucleotides: 6. Germline lookup yields CDR1 SGHRS and CDR2 YFSETQ. The CDR3 length is 15 residues. CDR3 sequence reads: CASSLNGRMTGELFF. The CDR3 DNA reads TGCGCCAGCAGCTTAAACGGGAGGATGACCGGGGAGCTGTTTTTT.

This clone showed up just a few times. Written as DNA, the CDR3 is TGTGCCAGTAGTCACTCGAACACTGAAGCTTTCTTT. As protein: CASSHSNTEAFF. The rearrangement joins TRBV19 to TRBJ1-1; unclear D gene. Trimming removed 5 bases at V and 1 base at J, with 5 bases between. The CDR3 is made up of 12 amino acids. Germline V lookup: CDR1 LNHDA, CDR2 SQIVND (reference sequence).

The chain is built from TRBV5-4 and TRBJ2-5; D is unclear. This CDR3 has 13 residues. CDR1 and CDR2 (germline): SGHNT, YYREEE (reference sequence). V gave up 1 base and J gave up 2 bases, with 6 bases separating them. DNA of the CDR3: TGTGCCAGCAGCTTGACTCTTCAAGAGACCCAGTACTTC. Translation gives CASSLTLQETQYF. The full variable domain, rest sourced from reference TRBV5-4 and TRBJ2-5, is ETGVTQSPTHLIKTRGQQVTLRCSSQSGHNTVSWYQQALGQGPQFIFQYYREEENGRGNFPPRFSGLQFPNYSSELNVNALELDDSALYLCASSLTLQETQYFGPGTRLLVL.

The table lists this clone with a few counts. The V and J genes are TRBV10-1 and TRBJ1-3; no clear D gene. CDR3 length: 14 amino acids. Germline-derived CDR1 and CDR2 are WNHNN and SYGVQD (reference sequence). Between the trimmed V and J ends, which lost 4 bases and 3 bases, there was a span of 10 bases. The CDR3 DNA reads as TGCGCCAGCAGTGCTGATGCCGGTGGAAACACCATATATTTT. Translated, it gives CASSADAGGNTIYF.

This clone has a handful of counts. The J gene is TRBJ2-7, the V gene TRBV11-2; D is perhaps TRBD2 (6 bases). Germline assignment: CDR1 SGHAT and CDR2 FQNNGV. V lost 11 bases and J 2 bases, leaving 16 bases between the germline ends. The CDR3 has 13 amino acids. The DNA of the CDR3 is TGTGCCCTGCGGGACGGCCAGACCTACGAGCAGTACTTC. This sequence encodes CALRDGQTYEQYF.

The J gene is TRBJ2-1, the V gene TRBV6-2 or TRBV6-3, with a possible D match to TRBD2 (5 bases). The V end was cut by 0 bases, the J end by 1 base, with 13 bases between. Germline V gene lookup returns CDR1 MNHEY and CDR2 SVGEGT. The CDR3 totals 17 residues. The CDR3 sequence is CASSYSRRQRSYNEQFF. The CDR3 DNA follows: TGTGCCAGCAGTTACTCGAGGAGGCAGCGATCCTACAATGAGCAGTTCTTC.

The chain has TRBV23-1 and TRBJ2-5, with D possibly TRBD1 on 6 matching bases. TRBV23-1 is labeled an ORF, and its function is uncertain. The CDR3 spans 14 residues. V was trimmed by 4 bases and J by 1 base, leaving 10 bases between them. This CDR3 is CASSLSRGQETQYF. The CDR3 nucleotides are TGCGCCAGCAGTCTAAGCAGGGGCCAAGAGACCCAGTACTTC.

About this clone: A read error may produce the germline difference seen at one junction end. The chain joins TRBV7-2 to TRBJ1-4; the D gene is possibly TRBD1 (6 bases). The CDR3 is made up of 11 amino acids. The germline V gene encodes CDR1 SGHTA and CDR2 FQGNSA. As DNA, the CDR3 is TGTGCCAGCACCTTACAGGGAAAACTGTTTTTT. Encoded protein: CASTLQGKLFF. Together with reference TRBV7-2 and TRBJ1-4, the CDR3 gives the full variable domain: GAGVSQSPSNKVTEKGKDVELRCDPISGHTALYWYRQSLGQGLEFLIYFQGNSAPDKSGLPSDRFSAERTGGSVSTLTIQRTQQEDSAVYLCASTLQGKLFFGSGTQLSVL.

V gene TRBV19 combines with J gene TRBJ1-5; D might be TRBD1 (5 bases). Germline values: CDR1 LNHDA, CDR2 SQIVND (reference sequence). This CDR3 contains 15 residues. V was cut by 2 bases and J by 2 bases, with 10 bases left in between. The CDR3 reads CASSIWEGRNQPQHF. The CDR3 DNA is TGTGCCAGTAGTATATGGGAGGGGCGCAATCAGCCCCAGCATTTT.

The chain links TRBV11-2 to TRBJ2-1; 9 positions match TRBD1. Germline lookup yields CDR1 SGHAT and CDR2 FQNNGV. The CDR3 consists of 16 residues. V dropped 3 bases and J dropped 7; count of bases not matched to a gene: 10. The CDR3 spells CASSLGGTGTGNEQFF. The DNA for the CDR3 is TGTGCCAGCAGCTTGGGGGGGACAGGGACAGGAAATGAGCAGTTCTTC.

The chain links TRBV27 to TRBJ2-3; D not resolved. V lost 2 bases and J lost 1, with 7 bases in between. Germline CDR1 MNHEY, CDR2 SMNVEV (reference sequence). This CDR3 has 14 amino acids. The CDR3 DNA is TGTGCCAGCAGTTTAGTGGCGGGCACAGATACGCAGTATTTT. This gives the protein CASSLVAGTDTQYF.

The gene calls are TRBV5-4 and TRBJ2-3; unclear D gene. The CDR3 spans 12 residues. Trimming took off 7 bases at V and 4 bases at J, with 10 bases between the two ends. Germline V gene lookup returns CDR1 SGHNT and CDR2 YYREEE (reference sequence). CDR3 coding DNA: TGTGCCAGCGCCTCCGAGGCAGATACGCAGTATTTT. It yields the protein CASASEADTQYF. Based on the CDR3 plus reference TRBV5-4 and TRBJ2-3, the full variable domain is ETGVTQSPTHLIKTRGQQVTLRCSSQSGHNTVSWYQQALGQGPQFIFQYYREEENGRGNFPPRFSGLQFPNYSSELNVNALELDDSALYLCASASEADTQYFGPGTRLTVL.

The rearrangement links TRBV7-3 to TRBJ2-7, with TRBD1 as a possible D gene (5 bases). Trimming cost V 4 bases and J 3 bases, with 13 bases left between them. This CDR3 contains 14 residues. CDR1 and CDR2 from the germline V gene are SGHTA and FQGTGA. In DNA, the CDR3 is TGTGCCAGCAGCTCCCAAGGCGGACACTACGAGCAGTACTTC. Its translation: CASSSQGGHYEQYF.

The chain joins TRBV18 to TRBJ1-5; 9 bases are a match to TRBD1. The CDR3 loop spans 15 amino acids. Germline V gene sequence: CDR1 KGHSH, CDR2 LQKENI. The V and J ends lost 0 bases and 6 bases, in that order; junction bases with no gene match: 3. DNA for the CDR3: TGTGCCAGCTCACCACCGGGACAGGGTAGTCAGCCCCAGCATTTT. This translates into CASSPPGQGSQPQHF. The full variable domain, completed using reference TRBV18 and TRBJ1-5, is NAGVMQNPRHLVRRRGQEARLRCSPMKGHSHVYWYRQLPEEGLKFMVYLQKENIIDESGMPKERFSAEFPKEGPSILRIQQVVRGDSAAYFCASSPPGQGSQPQHFGDGTRLSIL.

CDR3 DNA: TGTGCCAGCAGCTTAGGCCTAGCGGGAGTCCCCGGGGAGCTGTTTTTT. It specifies CASSLGLAGVPGELFF. The chain carries TRBV7-2 and TRBJ2-2; TRBD2 matches 10 bases. The CDR3 length is 16 residues. Germline V gives CDR1 SGHTA, CDR2 FQGNSA. Trimming at V came to 1 base and at J to 6 bases, leaving 5 bases not matched to a gene.

The chain carries TRBV6-6 and TRBJ1-1; possible D gene TRBD1, 6 bases. The V end was cut by 10 bases, the J end by 1 base, with 13 bases between. CDR1 is MNHNY, CDR2 SVGAGI, per germline (reference sequence). This CDR3 region has 13 residues. CDR3 in amino acids: CATVDRSNTEAFF. The CDR3 DNA sequence: TGTGCCACCGTTGACAGGTCGAACACTGAAGCTTTCTTT.

V and J are TRBV7-3 and TRBJ2-3, with 10 bases matching TRBD2. The J segment lost 0 bases and the V segment lost 2 bases, leaving 2 bases of the junction unmatched. Germline loops: CDR1 SGHTA, CDR2 FQGTGA. This CDR3 spans 16 amino acids. CDR3 DNA sequence: TGTGCCAGCAGCTTATCAGCGGGAGGGAGCACAGATACGCAGTATTTT. It yields the protein CASSLSAGGSTDTQYF.

This chain joins TRBV28 and TRBJ2-3; TRBD2 matches 15 bases. CDR1 and CDR2 (germline): MDHEN, SYDVKM. This CDR3 spans 20 amino acids. The V and J ends lost 4 bases and 1 base, in that order; junction bases with no gene match: 12. CDR3 sequence (DNA): TGTGCCAGCAGTTCCCCCAGGACTAGCGGGAGGGATGCCCGCACAGATACGCAGTATTTT. It is translated as CASSSPRTSGRDARTDTQYF. The entire variable domain, with the rest obtained from reference TRBV28 and TRBJ2-3, is as follows: DVKVTQSSRYLVKRTGEKVFLECVQDMDHENMFWYRQDPGLGLRLIYFSYDVKMKEKGDIPEGYSVSREKKERFSLILESASTNQTSMYLCASSSPRTSGRDARTDTQYFGPGTRLTVL.

The V call is TRBV29-1, the J call TRBJ2-2, with a possible D match to TRBD1 (6 bases). The CDR3 has 12 amino acids. Germline assignment: CDR1 SQVTM and CDR2 ANQGSEA. Trimming took off 6 bases at V and 5 bases at J, with 10 bases between the two ends. CDR3 bases: TGCAGCGTGGCAGGGGTAACCGGGGAGCTGTTTTTT. Its translation is CSVAGVTGELFF.

The chain is built from TRBV5-1 and TRBJ2-5; 7 nucleotides agree with TRBD2. The CDR3 length is 15 residues. Germline values: CDR1 SGHRS, CDR2 YFSETQ. Losses at the gene ends were 6 bases for V and 1 base for J; bases not matched to a gene: 9. CDR3 DNA: TGCGCCAGCACCCCCCAAGCGGGACTCCAAGAGACCCAGTACTTC. Translated, it gives CASTPQAGLQETQYF.

V usage is TRBV10-3 and J usage is TRBJ2-1; D remains ambiguous. Looked up from germline, CDR1 is ENHRY and CDR2 is SYGVKD. This CDR3 contains 14 residues. Trimming took off 6 bases at V and 5 bases at J, with 14 bases between the two ends. Written as DNA, the CDR3 is TGTGCCATCAGCGGCGCGGTATGGGACAATGAGCAGTTCTTC. Translation gives CAISGAVWDNEQFF.

The chain links TRBV28 to TRBJ2-3; D is perhaps TRBD2 (5 bases). The V gene's germline CDR1 is MDHEN and CDR2 SYDVKM. The germline V and J ends were trimmed by 2 bases and 3 bases, with 12 bases remaining between them. The CDR3 has 15 residues. The CDR3 loop reads CASSLTRDGTDTQYF. CDR3 nucleotides: TGTGCCAGCAGTTTAACTCGGGATGGGACAGATACGCAGTATTTT. Supplemented by reference TRBV28 and TRBJ2-3, the full variable domain reads DVKVTQSSRYLVKRTGEKVFLECVQDMDHENMFWYRQDPGLGLRLIYFSYDVKMKEKGDIPEGYSVSREKKERFSLILESASTNQTSMYLCASSLTRDGTDTQYFGPGTRLTVL.

The chain recombines TRBV13 with TRBJ2-7; possible D gene TRBD2, 5 bases. The germline V and J ends were trimmed by 4 bases and 5 bases, with 18 bases remaining between them. CDR3 length: 15 amino acids. The germline CDR1 and CDR2 sequences are PRHDT and FYEKMQ (reference sequence). CDR3 protein: CASSCENRPSHEQYF. The CDR3 nucleotides are TGTGCCAGCAGCTGTGAGAACAGACCTAGCCACGAGCAGTACTTC.

This clone was observed a single time. The chain couples TRBV24-1 to TRBJ2-1, with 7 positions matching TRBD1. CDR3 length equals 17 residues. With 4 bases clipped from V and 8 bases from J, the junction kept 16 bases outside the gene matches. The germline gives CDR1 KGHDR, CDR2 SFDVKD. The DNA for the CDR3 is TGTGCCACCAGTGACTCCTCCACCGGGACAGTATTGGATGAGCAGTTCTTC. It encodes CATSDSSTGTVLDEQFF.

This chain connects TRBV27 to TRBJ1-1; TRBD1 might be the D (6 bases). V gave up 0 bases and J gave up 5 bases, with 19 bases separating them. Germline values: CDR1 MNHEY, CDR2 SMNVEV (reference sequence). CDR3 length: 17 amino acids. The CDR3 protein is CASSLSGAAPGWTEAFF. CDR3 DNA: TGTGCCAGCAGTTTATCGGGGGCAGCCCCTGGATGGACTGAAGCTTTCTTT.

The chain links TRBV27 to TRBJ2-1; 8 nucleotides align to TRBD2. The germline V gene encodes CDR1 MNHEY and CDR2 SMNVEV (reference sequence). V lost 6 bases, J lost 8 bases, and 15 bases stayed unmatched. This CDR3 is 16 amino acids long. The CDR3 coding sequence is TGTGCCAGCAGCCCCCTCACTAGCGGCGCCTTAGATGAGCAGTTCTTC. As protein: CASSPLTSGALDEQFF.

This clone was seen just once. The rearrangement uses TRBV7-3 and TRBJ2-1; TRBD1 aligns across 7 bases. The CDR3 consists of 15 residues. Germline CDR1 is SGHTA and CDR2 is FQGTGA. With 3 bases clipped from V and 7 bases from J, the junction kept 9 bases outside the gene matches. Here the CDR3 DNA reads TGTGCCAGCAGCTTCAGGGGGTCCGTCGGGAATGAGCAGTTCTTC. Protein: CASSFRGSVGNEQFF.

The chain combines TRBV25-1 with TRBJ2-3; 8 nucleotides agree with TRBD1. Germline-derived CDR1 and CDR2 are MGHDK and SYGVNS. The J segment lost 7 bases and the V segment lost 4 bases, leaving 7 bases of the junction unmatched. The CDR3 loop spans 14 amino acids. The CDR3, as DNA: TGTGCCAGCAGTGCGGACAGGGAAACCAATACGCAGTATTTT. This translates into CASSADRETNTQYF.

This clone was detected once. The chain combines TRBV28 with TRBJ1-1, with D unclear. The CDR3 totals 14 residues. The germline CDR1 and CDR2 sequences are MDHEN and SYDVKM. V shed 3 bases and J shed 0 bases, with 8 bases lying between them. The CDR3 nucleotides read TGTGCCAGCAGTTTCCGCGGGCTGAACACTGAAGCTTTCTTT. Amino acid sequence: CASSFRGLNTEAFF. Drawing the rest from reference TRBV28 and TRBJ1-1, the complete variable domain is DVKVTQSSRYLVKRTGEKVFLECVQDMDHENMFWYRQDPGLGLRLIYFSYDVKMKEKGDIPEGYSVSREKKERFSLILESASTNQTSMYLCASSFRGLNTEAFFGQGTRLTVV.

The CDR3 loop reads CASSPRLAGRDEQFF. CDR3 nucleotides: TGTGCCAGCAGCCCCCGACTAGCGGGAAGGGATGAGCAGTTCTTC. This chain links TRBV7-3 with TRBJ2-1; 11 bases align to TRBD2. The CDR3 runs to 15 residues. The V gene's germline CDR1 is SGHTA and CDR2 FQGTGA. The V and J ends lost 5 bases and 8 bases, in that order; junction bases with no gene match: 8. The whole variable domain, filled in from reference TRBV7-3 and TRBJ2-1, reads GAGVSQTPSNKVTEKGKYVELRCDPISGHTALYWYRQSLGQGPEFLIYFQGTGAADDSGLPNDRFFAVRPEGSVSTLKIQRTERGDSAVYLCASSPRLAGRDEQFFGPGTRLTVL.